This T cell receptor (beta chain) comes out of a study of T cells in Graves' hyperthyroidism and ophthalmopathy. The study's findings and limits: The model made its ophthalmopathy prediction, and onset followed a median approximately six months later. Patients with ophthalmopathy were separated from those with stable hyperthyroidism by a 13 V-J model.

Amplified TCR beta CDR3 regions came from RNA transcripts. With the HTBI primer set, the TCR CDR3 went through a first round of RT-PCR. A single record per CDR3 protein comes from TCRdb applying MiXCR to the multiplex PCR reads. The sample has 45,000 to 75,000 distinct CDR3 sequences, less than 50% seen once. Clinical symptoms, serum thyroxine and TRAb, thyroid ultrasound and orbital computed tomography were used for the diagnoses. Each 10 ml fresh peripheral blood draw supplied the PBMCs. V was pared by 3 bases and J by 6 bases, with 5 bases of the junction left unmatched. Per the germline V gene, CDR1 is MGHRA and CDR2 is YSYEKL. This CDR3 spans 16 amino acids. This clonotype was counted ten times or more. Its antigen is as yet unknown.

Sequenced sample: blood. This receptor was identified in a woman in her 30s with Graves' ophthalmopathy. This chain links TRBV4-1 with TRBJ1-6; TRBD1 aligns across 10 bases. The CDR3 coding sequence is TGCGCCAGCAGCCAGACGGGACAGGGGTTTAATTCACCCCTCCACTTT. Protein: CASSQTGQGFNSPLHF.